The source of this T cell receptor beta chain is a study of T-cell reconstitution after alpha-beta-depleted transplantation in children. Study-level results: Fresh T-cell production supplied most of the T-cell counts and diversity seen one year after transplant. TCRbeta diversity was high at day 60 in some patients (a result of surviving recipient T cells and thymic progenitors).

In the case of this clonotype: Its specificity is unknown.

Trimming stripped 3 bases from V and 11 bases from J, with 14 bases between. The CDR3 has 13 amino acids. Germline V gene lookup returns CDR1 LNHNV and CDR2 YYDKDF (reference sequence). Preparation of the TCRbeta library was carried out with unique molecular identifiers. TCRdb independently ran MiXCR on the PCR reads; one entry per CDR3 protein. Among around 490,000 distinct CDR3 sequences listed, roughly 10% were seen once. The sample in question was PBMCs, mostly from graft donor cells, obtained 180 days after TCRalphabeta/CD19-depleted stem cell transplant. This sequence originates from a female patient aged 2-9 years who had a stem cell transplant for aplastic anemia, so the T cells may come from the graft donor. The chain has TRBV15 and TRBJ2-1; TRBD2 might be the D (7 bases). CDR3 region: CATSRGRGAKQFF. Written as DNA, the CDR3 is TGTGCCACCAGCAGGGGCCGGGGGGCGAAGCAGTTCTTC. The variable domain in full, with the rest retrieved from reference TRBV15 and TRBJ2-1, is DAMVIQNPRYQVTQFGKPVTLSCSQTLNHNVMYWYQQKSSQAPKLLFHYYDKDFNNEADTPDNFQSRRPNTSFCFLDIRSPGLGDTAMYLCATSRGRGAKQFFGPGTRLTVL.